This record concerns one T cell receptor (beta chain) sequence. Its antigen remains unidentified. No much larger clone is present one base from it, and per-base qualities are unavailable. Systemically healthy Caucasian individuals from Russia, around 39 in total and aged about 6 to 95 years, were included as donors. Each donor gave approximately 9.3 milliliters of peripheral blood, collected into EDTA-treated Vacutainer tubes. Ficoll-Paque density-gradient centrifugation was used to isolate PBMCs, with at least 6 million per sample. Total RNA was extracted from PBMCs with Trizol reagent, with at least 6 micrograms obtained per sample. For every donor, flow cytometry on a PBMC aliquot measured the percentage of naive CD45RAhigh/CD27high T cells. This entry comes from a study of blood T cells in healthy people across ages (dated by TCRdb to between 2014 and 2017). Regarding the complete study: In model experiments, template switching captured roughly one uniquely barcoded TCR beta cDNA molecule for every two T cells. Using deep sequencing normalized with unique cDNA molecular identifiers, the study measured how TCR beta repertoire diversity changes with age. Donors were grouped into four age groups: young (average about 15 years), middle-aged (less than 40), aged (around 62) and long-lived (around 80). Donors of different ages were randomly distributed across sequencing lanes to avoid experimental bias. The study analyzed two additional independent replicas of 1 million unique cDNA reads from the same blood draw for two donors, one aged 18 to 30 and one aged 80 or older. Overall study outcomes, separate from this receptor: Bulk unsorted PBMC profiling prevented conclusive comparison of naive and antigen-experienced compartments. Observed TCR beta diversity per million T cells fell roughly linearly with age, and a significant reduction was already apparent by age roughly 40. Because donor CMV infection status was unknown, age-related changes in expanded clonotypes were potentially confounded. Compared with the aged group, the long-lived group had more naive CD4+ T cells, fewer expanded clones and increased TCR diversity, suggesting age selection. Total diversity estimates from one million sequenced T cells were considered lower bounds and underestimates. Observed TCR beta diversity correlated strongly with the percentage of naive T cells measured by flow cytometry.

Libraries were constructed by 5' RACE. Sequencing instrument: Illumina HiSeq 2500. The second PCR ran for about 7 to 11 cycles and used a J-beta primer mix along with a sample-barcoded 5' primer. Each TCR beta cDNA molecule received a unique molecular identifier from a template-switch 5' adaptor carrying 12 random nucleotides. Each sample yielded at least 3 million CDR3-containing paired-end reads. All of the RNA was converted into first-strand cDNA using the Mint cDNA synthesis kit, with a TRBC-specific oligonucleotide serving as the primer. All cDNA was treated with uracil-DNA glycosylase and then went through a first 18-cycle PCR with the universal primers M1SS and BC2_uni_R. For the original study's pipeline: Normalization of each sample was performed by random selection of 1 million high-quality reads, each carrying a distinct molecular identifier. Instead of being binned into consensus sequences, reads with shared molecular identifiers were discarded. MiTCR, with a Q25 quality threshold and the strictest error-elimination algorithm, was used for CDR3 identification, clonotype clustering and error correction. A nonparametric unseen species model using Euler transformation provided a lower-bound estimate of total TCR beta diversity. TCRdb reran the public reads through fastp at Q25 and MiXCR, keeping productive beta chains. All rows with the same CDR3 protein become a single entry with the most common DNA and genes. In this record, the V and J calls reflect TCRdb's handling and not the investigators' own analysis. For this sample the table gives approximately 1.5 million distinct CDR3 sequences, of which about 45% were detected only once. In total, the top ten clones hold 4% of the sample.

The source is a woman aged 18-30 years in good health. The sample taken for sequencing was blood.

The nucleotide sequence reads as follows: TGTGCCAGCAAGGAATCCGGGACAGGGGGCCCAGCTAACTATGGCTACACCTTC. It is translated as CASKESGTGGPANYGYTF. Recombination connected TRBV6-1 to TRBJ1-2; 12 junctional bases match TRBD1. The CDR3 numbers 18 residues from cysteine through phenylalanine. Only the CDR3 part of the read is kept: 54 bases, read in frame from the first base. V is pruned by 7 bases and J by 0 bases, leaving 12 bases of the junction without a gene match. Based on the germline V gene, the CDR1 and CDR2 sequences are MNHNS and SASEGT.